There are many counts of the clone carrying this TCR beta chain. The antigen remains unidentified. Pregnant or lactating patients were excluded, as were those with uncontrolled infection or other autoimmune disease. Ahead of any ophthalmopathy symptoms, the blood sample was obtained at the first diagnosis of hyperthyroidism. The data originate from a study of T cells in Graves' hyperthyroidism and ophthalmopathy. As for the study in general: Peripheral blood draws took place at initial diagnosis, ahead of any treatment.

Researchers amplified the TCR beta CDR3 regions from RNA transcripts. First-round RT-PCR of the TCR CDR3 relied on the HTBI primer set. TCRdb recomputed calls from the multiplex PCR reads with MiXCR, one row per CDR3 protein. The data show approximately 720,000 distinct CDR3 sequences, over 15% seen once. General observations from the study: In blood, most of the thyroid clonotypes expanded above 0.001 were also present.

The clonotype comes from a woman in her fifties or sixties with Graves' hyperthyroidism that later progressed to Graves' ophthalmopathy. The specimen was blood.

CDR3 sequence: CASSLYGLAGESTDTQYF. The DNA for the CDR3 is TGTGCCAGCAGTCTCTACGGACTAGCGGGGGAAAGCACAGATACGCAGTATTTT. V and J are TRBV12-3 or TRBV12-4 and TRBJ2-3, with 13 positions matching TRBD2. Losses at the gene ends were 5 bases for V and 0 bases for J; bases not matched to a gene: 8. This CDR3 has 18 residues.